This is a list of T cell receptor beta chains from one sample in a study of Graves' ophthalmopathy and Graves' hyperthyroidism. One entry per CDR3 protein, called by TCRdb with MiXCR from the multiplex PCR reads. The sample lists under 200,000 distinct CDR3 sequences; under 40% were seen once. Sequenced input: peripheral blood. The receptors stem from a middle-aged woman with Graves' ophthalmopathy. The CDR3 runs from the conserved cysteine through the conserved F or W. Fields, in order: clone size, J gene, D gene, V gene, CDR3 protein, CDR3 DNA. The D gene is left open where the match is weak. Size is omitted from some rows. Given values are once, few, many or a class for expanded clones.

.,TRBJ1-1,.,TRBV12-3/TRBV12-4,CARPGEHTEAFF,TGTGCCAGGCCCGGAGAGCACACTGAAGCTTTCTTT
.,TRBJ2-7,.,TRBV28,CASSLFGGGYEQYF,TGTGCCAGCAGTTTATTTGGGGGCGGCTACGAGCAGTACTTC
many,TRBJ2-5,.,TRBV28,CASSLGAGSQETQYF,TGTGCCAGCAGTTTAGGGGCAGGGTCACAAGAGACCCAGTACTTC
.,TRBJ2-5,TRBD1,TRBV28,CASIQDRAVASQYF,TGTGCCAGCATTCAGGACAGGGCAGTGGCATCCCAGTACTTC
many,TRBJ2-5,.,TRBV2,CASSGTANSQETQYF,TGTGCCAGCAGTGGAACGGCAAACAGTCAAGAGACCCAGTACTTC
.,TRBJ1-5,TRBD1,TRBV6-2/TRBV6-3,CASSRPGQGGQPQHF,TGTGCCAGCAGTCGACCGGGACAGGGGGGTCAGCCCCAGCATTTT
.,TRBJ1-1,.,TRBV19,CASTADAFKNTEAFF,TGTGCCAGTACGGCAGATGCCTTTAAAAACACTGAAGCTTTCTTT
.,TRBJ2-7,.,TRBV19,CATGRGRGTYEQYF,TGTGCCACGGGAAGGGGGAGAGGAACCTACGAGCAGTACTTC
.,TRBJ2-7,.,TRBV27,CASSYSQGGYYEQYF,TGTGCCAGCAGTTATTCCCAGGGAGGTTACTACGAGCAGTACTTC
.,TRBJ2-5,TRBD1,TRBV19,CASNYGQGGETQYF,TGTGCCAGTAACTACGGACAGGGTGGAGAGACCCAGTACTTC
.,TRBJ2-7,TRBD1,TRBV10-3,CAISEPGTGTYEQYF,TGTGCCATCAGTGAGCCAGGGACAGGGACCTACGAGCAGTACTTC
few,TRBJ1-1,TRBD1,TRBV5-1,CASSPAGTGKTEAFF,TGCGCCAGCAGCCCTGCCGGGACAGGGAAGACTGAAGCTTTCTTT
few,TRBJ1-2,.,TRBV6-1,CASSELLEDLYGYTF,TGTGCCAGCAGTGAACTCCTGGAGGACTTATATGGCTACACCTTC
many,TRBJ1-5,.,TRBV28,CASTTIEQPQHF,TGTGCCAGCACAACGATAGAACAGCCCCAGCATTTT
many,TRBJ2-7,.,TRBV12-3/TRBV12-4,CASSLTQSYEQYF,TGTGCCAGCAGTTTGACACAGTCCTACGAGCAGTACTTC
once,TRBJ2-5,.,TRBV6-1,CATEGGGETQYF,TGTGCCACCGAGGGAGGTGGAGAGACCCAGTACTTC
.,TRBJ2-7,.,TRBV6-2/TRBV6-3,CASSTRTDDYEQYF,TGTGCCAGCAGTACTCGGACAGACGACTACGAGCAGTACTTC
.,TRBJ1-1,.,TRBV12-5,CASGRTVNTEAFF,TGTGCTAGTGGCCGGACAGTTAACACTGAAGCTTTCTTT